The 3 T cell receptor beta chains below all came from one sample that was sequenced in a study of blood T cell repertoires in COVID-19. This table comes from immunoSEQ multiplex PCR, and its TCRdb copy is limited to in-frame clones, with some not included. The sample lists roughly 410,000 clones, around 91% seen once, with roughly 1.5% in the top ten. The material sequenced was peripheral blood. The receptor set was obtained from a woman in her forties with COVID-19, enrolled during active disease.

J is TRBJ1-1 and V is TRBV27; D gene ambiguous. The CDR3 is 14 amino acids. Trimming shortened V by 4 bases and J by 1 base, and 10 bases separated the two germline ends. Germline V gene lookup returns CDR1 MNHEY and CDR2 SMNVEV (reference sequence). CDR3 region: CASSSPLKNTEAFF. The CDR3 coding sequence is TGTGCCAGCAGTTCCCCACTTAAGAACACTGAAGCTTTCTTT.

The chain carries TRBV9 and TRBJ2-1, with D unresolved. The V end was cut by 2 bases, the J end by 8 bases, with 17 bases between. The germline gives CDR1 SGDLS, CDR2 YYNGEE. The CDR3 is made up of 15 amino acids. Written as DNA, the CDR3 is TGTGCCAGCAGCGTCGATATGATTGAGGTCGATGAGCAGTTCTTC. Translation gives CASSVDMIEVDEQFF.

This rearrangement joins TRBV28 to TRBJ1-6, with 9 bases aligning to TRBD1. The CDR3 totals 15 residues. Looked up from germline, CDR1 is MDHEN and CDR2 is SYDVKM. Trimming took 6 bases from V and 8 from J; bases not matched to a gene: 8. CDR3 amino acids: CASRVGTGIDSPLHF. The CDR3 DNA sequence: TGTGCCAGCAGGGTAGGGACAGGGATCGATTCACCCCTCCACTTT.